The rows below give T cell receptor beta chains drawn from one sample of a study of T cells after yellow fever vaccination. TCRdb recomputed calls from the 5' RACE reads with MiXCR, one row per CDR3 protein. The data contain around 330,000 distinct CDR3 sequences, around 3.6% of them singletons. The material sequenced was PBMCs, taken on the day of the yellow fever booster vaccination. These receptors all stem from a man aged 18 to 29 who received the YFV17D yellow fever vaccine. Each CDR3 is given with its conserved first and last residue. D genes are given only for firm matches. Clone size is not always given. Where it is, it says once, few, many or a class for expanded clones.

d_call: NA
j_call: TRBJ2-7
clone_size: many
v_call: TRBV20-1
cdr3_aa: CSASPQGTEQYF
cdr3_nt: TGCAGTGCTAGTCCTCAGGGTACCGAGCAGTACTTC

d_call: NA
j_call: TRBJ2-2
clone_size: few
v_call: TRBV5-4
cdr3_aa: CASSFGASVTGELFF
cdr3_nt: TGTGCCAGCAGCTTCGGGGCCTCAGTCACCGGGGAGCTGTTTTTT

d_call: NA
j_call: TRBJ2-4
clone_size: many
v_call: TRBV15
cdr3_aa: CATSRDSGEWNIQYF
cdr3_nt: TGTGCCACCAGCAGAGATTCGGGCGAGTGGAACATTCAGTACTTC

d_call: NA
j_call: TRBJ1-2
clone_size: NA
v_call: TRBV4-1
cdr3_aa: CASSQSQGVDYGYTF
cdr3_nt: TGCGCCAGCAGCCAAAGTCAAGGAGTCGACTATGGCTACACCTTC

d_call: NA
j_call: TRBJ2-5
clone_size: many
v_call: TRBV4-1
cdr3_aa: CASSQRTSRETQYF
cdr3_nt: TGCGCCAGCAGCCAACGAACTAGTCGGGAGACCCAGTACTTC

d_call: NA
j_call: TRBJ1-4
clone_size: NA
v_call: TRBV18
cdr3_aa: CASSPAEPNEKLFF
cdr3_nt: TGTGCCAGCTCACCTGCAGAACCTAATGAAAAACTGTTTTTT

d_call: NA
j_call: TRBJ1-5
clone_size: many
v_call: TRBV6-6
cdr3_aa: CASSPGSGVSQPQHF
cdr3_nt: TGTGCCAGCAGCCCAGGGTCAGGAGTTTCTCAGCCCCAGCATTTT

d_call: NA
j_call: TRBJ2-7
clone_size: many
v_call: TRBV7-2
cdr3_aa: CASSHPASYEQYF
cdr3_nt: TGTGCCAGCAGCCACCCCGCCTCCTACGAGCAGTACTTC

d_call: NA
j_call: TRBJ2-5
clone_size: many
v_call: TRBV6-6
cdr3_aa: CASSLPGAQETQYF
cdr3_nt: TGTGCCAGCAGTCTTCCGGGAGCCCAAGAGACCCAGTACTTC

d_call: NA
j_call: TRBJ1-1
clone_size: few
v_call: TRBV5-1
cdr3_aa: CASSLVPGGNTEAFF
cdr3_nt: TGCGCCAGCAGCTTGGTTCCAGGCGGAAACACTGAAGCTTTCTTT

d_call: NA
j_call: TRBJ1-1
clone_size: few
v_call: TRBV29-1
cdr3_aa: CSVEGENTEAFF
cdr3_nt: TGCAGCGTGGAGGGGGAGAACACTGAAGCTTTCTTT

d_call: TRBD1
j_call: TRBJ2-3
clone_size: many
v_call: TRBV7-6
cdr3_aa: CASSKTGQGADTQYF
cdr3_nt: TGTGCCAGCAGTAAAACGGGACAGGGGGCAGATACGCAGTATTTT

d_call: NA
j_call: TRBJ2-1
clone_size: NA
v_call: TRBV11-2
cdr3_aa: CASSPGPGQFF
cdr3_nt: TGTGCCAGCAGCCCCGGGCCAGGGCAGTTCTTC

d_call: NA
j_call: TRBJ1-1
clone_size: many
v_call: TRBV4-1
cdr3_aa: CASSLNGLDEAFF
cdr3_nt: TGCGCCAGCAGCCTTAATGGGCTAGATGAAGCTTTCTTT

d_call: NA
j_call: TRBJ2-2
clone_size: NA
v_call: TRBV10-3
cdr3_aa: CAISDLNTGELFF
cdr3_nt: TGTGCCATCAGTGACTTGAACACCGGGGAGCTGTTTTTT

d_call: NA
j_call: TRBJ2-7
clone_size: few
v_call: TRBV29-1
cdr3_aa: CSVEPAAPRGEQYF
cdr3_nt: TGCAGCGTTGAACCAGCGGCTCCCCGGGGCGAGCAGTACTTC

d_call: NA
j_call: TRBJ1-5
clone_size: few
v_call: TRBV5-1
cdr3_aa: CASSRLPGTNQPQHF
cdr3_nt: TGCGCCAGCAGCAGACTACCAGGGACCAATCAGCCCCAGCATTTT

d_call: NA
j_call: TRBJ1-2
clone_size: NA
v_call: TRBV20-1
cdr3_aa: CSATKTANYGYTF
cdr3_nt: TGCAGTGCGACAAAGACAGCTAACTATGGCTACACCTTC

d_call: NA
j_call: TRBJ2-5
clone_size: many
v_call: TRBV7-2
cdr3_aa: CASSSSGETQYF
cdr3_nt: TGTGCCAGCAGCTCCTCCGGGGAGACCCAGTACTTC

d_call: NA
j_call: TRBJ1-6
clone_size: few
v_call: TRBV4-3
cdr3_aa: CASSQEEDSYNSPLHF
cdr3_nt: TGCGCCAGCAGCCAAGAAGAGGACTCCTATAATTCACCCCTCCACTTT

d_call: TRBD1
j_call: TRBJ2-5
clone_size: many
v_call: TRBV27
cdr3_aa: CASSSGQAETQYF
cdr3_nt: TGTGCCAGCAGCTCGGGACAGGCGGAGACCCAGTACTTC

d_call: TRBD1
j_call: TRBJ2-6
clone_size: NA
v_call: TRBV4-1
cdr3_aa: CASSQEGGVGANVLTF
cdr3_nt: TGCGCCAGCAGCCAAGAAGGGGGCGTAGGGGCCAACGTCCTGACTTTC

d_call: NA
j_call: TRBJ2-1
clone_size: many
v_call: TRBV23-1
cdr3_aa: CASRPVLPQTGEQFF
cdr3_nt: TGCGCCAGCAGGCCCGTTCTCCCCCAGACGGGTGAGCAGTTCTTC

d_call: TRBD2
j_call: TRBJ2-3
clone_size: few
v_call: TRBV7-9
cdr3_aa: CASSPGTTADTQYF
cdr3_nt: TGTGCCAGCAGCCCGGGGACTACTGCAGATACGCAGTATTTT

d_call: NA
j_call: TRBJ2-5
clone_size: few
v_call: TRBV29-1
cdr3_aa: CSVTATLRGETQYF
cdr3_nt: TGCAGCGTCACCGCGACCCTACGGGGAGAGACCCAGTACTTC

d_call: NA
j_call: TRBJ1-2
clone_size: few
v_call: TRBV6-5
cdr3_aa: CASSYSEPNYGYTF
cdr3_nt: TGTGCCAGCAGTTACTCGGAGCCGAACTATGGCTACACCTTC

d_call: NA
j_call: TRBJ1-3
clone_size: many
v_call: TRBV29-1
cdr3_aa: CSAQDNSGNTIYF
cdr3_nt: TGCAGCGCCCAAGATAACTCTGGAAACACCATATATTTT

d_call: NA
j_call: TRBJ2-5
clone_size: NA
v_call: TRBV6-2/TRBV6-3
cdr3_aa: CASSPQWGAGETQYF
cdr3_nt: TGTGCCAGCAGTCCCCAGTGGGGGGCCGGGGAGACCCAGTACTTC

d_call: TRBD1
j_call: TRBJ1-6
clone_size: NA
v_call: TRBV4-3
cdr3_aa: CASSPYTGVGSPLHF
cdr3_nt: TGCGCCAGCAGCCCCTACACAGGGGTCGGTTCACCCCTCCACTTT

d_call: NA
j_call: TRBJ2-5
clone_size: many
v_call: TRBV27
cdr3_aa: CASDTKGQEIWYQETQYF
cdr3_nt: TGTGCCAGCGACACAAAGGGGCAGGAAATTTGGTACCAAGAGACCCAGTACTTC

d_call: TRBD1
j_call: TRBJ2-7
clone_size: NA
v_call: TRBV25-1
cdr3_aa: CASSELGQGIYEQYF
cdr3_nt: TGTGCCAGCAGTGAATTGGGACAGGGTATATACGAGCAGTACTTC

d_call: NA
j_call: TRBJ2-3
clone_size: few
v_call: TRBV6-5
cdr3_aa: CASSQKGTPNTDTQYF
cdr3_nt: TGTGCCAGCAGTCAGAAGGGGACACCAAACACAGATACGCAGTATTTT

d_call: TRBD2
j_call: TRBJ2-1
clone_size: many
v_call: TRBV7-2
cdr3_aa: CASRVTSGGVYNEQFF
cdr3_nt: TGTGCCAGCAGAGTTACTAGCGGGGGGGTTTACAATGAGCAGTTCTTC

d_call: NA
j_call: TRBJ1-1
clone_size: NA
v_call: TRBV3-1
cdr3_aa: CASSQDLRGGTEAFF
cdr3_nt: TGTGCCAGCAGCCAAGACTTACGGGGGGGCACTGAAGCTTTCTTT

d_call: TRBD2
j_call: TRBJ2-7
clone_size: few
v_call: TRBV6-5
cdr3_aa: CASSYFGGLAGADEQYF
cdr3_nt: TGTGCCAGCAGTTATTTCGGTGGGCTAGCGGGGGCCGACGAGCAGTACTTC

d_call: TRBD2
j_call: TRBJ2-1
clone_size: medium-sized
v_call: TRBV7-8
cdr3_aa: CASSLALIAGFSYNEQFF
cdr3_nt: TGTGCCAGCAGCTTAGCGCTTATAGCGGGGTTCTCCTACAATGAGCAGTTCTTC

d_call: NA
j_call: TRBJ2-1
clone_size: NA
v_call: TRBV11-3
cdr3_aa: CASSFHGTYNEQFF
cdr3_nt: TGTGCCAGCAGCTTCCACGGGACTTACAATGAGCAGTTCTTC

d_call: TRBD2
j_call: TRBJ2-3
clone_size: many
v_call: TRBV7-9
cdr3_aa: CASSLVGTSGGTDTQYF
cdr3_nt: TGTGCCAGCAGCTTAGTCGGAACTAGCGGGGGCACAGATACGCAGTATTTT

d_call: NA
j_call: TRBJ2-2
clone_size: many
v_call: TRBV20-1
cdr3_aa: CSARAGQTTSNTGELFF
cdr3_nt: TGCAGTGCTAGAGCTGGACAGACTACGTCGAACACCGGGGAGCTGTTTTTT

d_call: NA
j_call: TRBJ1-2
clone_size: few
v_call: TRBV5-4
cdr3_aa: CASSRDSLLYGYTF
cdr3_nt: TGTGCCAGCAGCCGAGACAGTCTGCTCTATGGCTACACCTTC

d_call: NA
j_call: TRBJ2-5
clone_size: many
v_call: TRBV18
cdr3_aa: CASSTFQTLQETQYF
cdr3_nt: TGTGCCAGCTCAACGTTCCAGACGTTACAAGAGACCCAGTACTTC

d_call: TRBD1
j_call: TRBJ2-1
clone_size: many
v_call: TRBV5-1
cdr3_aa: CASSFGDSSYNEQFF
cdr3_nt: TGCGCCAGCAGCTTTGGGGACAGCTCCTACAATGAGCAGTTCTTC

d_call: TRBD1
j_call: TRBJ2-7
clone_size: many
v_call: TRBV5-6
cdr3_aa: CASSIGTGAREQYF
cdr3_nt: TGTGCCAGCAGCATCGGGACAGGGGCCCGCGAGCAGTACTTC

d_call: NA
j_call: TRBJ2-5
clone_size: many
v_call: TRBV20-1
cdr3_aa: CSARAPARDSETQYF
cdr3_nt: TGCAGTGCTAGAGCCCCGGCTAGGGATTCAGAGACCCAGTACTTC

d_call: NA
j_call: TRBJ2-2
clone_size: few
v_call: TRBV7-6
cdr3_aa: CASSLAPVRAATGELFF
cdr3_nt: TGTGCCAGCAGCTTGGCCCCGGTGAGGGCGGCCACCGGGGAGCTGTTTTTT

d_call: NA
j_call: TRBJ2-1
clone_size: many
v_call: TRBV4-1
cdr3_aa: CASSQAGKQFF
cdr3_nt: TGCGCCAGCAGCCAAGCGGGGAAGCAGTTCTTC

d_call: NA
j_call: TRBJ2-7
clone_size: many
v_call: TRBV18
cdr3_aa: CASSPGHGYEQYF
cdr3_nt: TGTGCCAGCTCACCGGGGCACGGCTACGAGCAGTACTTC

d_call: NA
j_call: TRBJ2-1
clone_size: NA
v_call: TRBV4-1
cdr3_aa: CASSQGTKLEAFNEQFF
cdr3_nt: TGCGCCAGCAGCCAAGGGACCAAACTAGAGGCGTTTAATGAGCAGTTCTTC

d_call: NA
j_call: TRBJ2-5
clone_size: NA
v_call: TRBV4-1
cdr3_aa: CASSQDAAQETQYF
cdr3_nt: TGCGCCAGCAGCCAAGATGCGGCCCAAGAGACCCAGTACTTC

d_call: NA
j_call: TRBJ2-2
clone_size: many
v_call: TRBV20-1
cdr3_aa: CSASTGPGELFF
cdr3_nt: TGCAGTGCTAGTACGGGTCCCGGGGAGCTGTTTTTT

d_call: NA
j_call: TRBJ2-2
clone_size: many
v_call: TRBV6-5
cdr3_aa: CASSPAGGNTGELFF
cdr3_nt: TGTGCCAGCAGTCCGGCGGGTGGGAACACCGGGGAGCTGTTTTTT

d_call: NA
j_call: TRBJ1-1
clone_size: many
v_call: TRBV9
cdr3_aa: CASSLGGVMNTEAFF
cdr3_nt: TGTGCCAGCAGCCTAGGGGGGGTCATGAACACTGAAGCTTTCTTT

d_call: NA
j_call: TRBJ1-2
clone_size: NA
v_call: TRBV6-2/TRBV6-3
cdr3_aa: CASSYRVYDGYTF
cdr3_nt: TGTGCCAGCAGTTACAGGGTTTACGATGGCTACACCTTC

d_call: NA
j_call: TRBJ2-1
clone_size: many
v_call: TRBV7-8
cdr3_aa: CASSSLGQGMFDEQFF
cdr3_nt: TGTGCCAGCAGCTCCCTGGGGCAGGGTATGTTCGATGAGCAGTTCTTC

d_call: TRBD1
j_call: TRBJ2-1
clone_size: NA
v_call: TRBV27
cdr3_aa: CASSPGGTGAYNEQFF
cdr3_nt: TGTGCCAGCAGTCCCGGTGGGACAGGGGCATACAATGAGCAGTTCTTC

d_call: TRBD1
j_call: TRBJ2-1
clone_size: NA
v_call: TRBV6-5
cdr3_aa: CASSYSTGYNEQFF
cdr3_nt: TGTGCCAGCAGTTACTCGACAGGGTACAATGAGCAGTTCTTC

d_call: TRBD2
j_call: TRBJ2-1
clone_size: many
v_call: TRBV6-6
cdr3_aa: CASSSTSGGFDEQFF
cdr3_nt: TGTGCCAGCAGTTCGACTAGCGGGGGATTCGATGAGCAGTTCTTC